A single sample is the source of the 28 T cell receptor beta chains below, sequenced in a study of blood T cell repertoires in COVID-19. Assay: immunoSEQ multiplex PCR; the TCRdb copy retains only in-frame clones and omits some. The sample records around 170,000 clones, around 82% being singletons. Input material: peripheral blood. These receptors were collected from a man younger than 30 with active or convalescent COVID-19.

The J gene is TRBJ1-1, the V gene TRBV29-1, with D uncertain. This CDR3 spans 14 amino acids. Per germline, CDR1 SQVTM and CDR2 ANQGSEA. V lost 5 bases and J lost 2, with 15 bases in between. The CDR3 nucleotides are TGCAGCGTTTTTCCCGAGACTCTAAACACTGAAGCTTTCTTT. This codes for CSVFPETLNTEAFF.

The V gene is TRBV7-9, the J gene TRBJ2-1; 11 nucleotides agree with TRBD2. The trim removed 0 bases at V and 7 bases at J, leaving 5 bases unmatched. CDR1 SEHNR and CDR2 FQNEAQ come from the germline V gene (reference sequence). This CDR3 is 16 amino acids long. The CDR3 loop reads CASSLASGGALNEQFF. CDR3 nucleotide sequence: TGTGCCAGCAGCTTAGCTAGCGGGGGGGCCTTAAATGAGCAGTTCTTC.

The CDR3 sequence: CASSQPSTLATQYF. In nucleotides, the CDR3 is TGTGCCAGCAGCCAACCATCCACACTAGCAACGCAGTATTTT. V and J are TRBV27 and TRBJ2-3, with D maybe TRBD2 (6 bases). Germline CDR1 and CDR2: MNHEY and SMNVEV (reference sequence). V dropped 6 bases and J dropped 9 bases, with 19 bases sitting between them. The CDR3 length is 14 residues.

The gene calls are TRBV6-5 and TRBJ2-7; 8 nucleotides match TRBD1. Germline-derived CDR1 and CDR2 are MNHEY and SVGAGI. V gave up 0 bases and J gave up 4 bases; unmatched junction bases: 5. The CDR3 consists of 15 residues. In DNA, the CDR3 is TGTGCCAGCAGTTACTCGTGGCAGGGGGCATACGAGCAGTACTTC. It translates to CASSYSWQGAYEQYF.

The chain uses TRBV7-9 and TRBJ1-1; 8 nucleotides match TRBD1. Unmatched junction bases numbered 3, after V lost 6 bases and J lost 6 bases. The CDR3 is 12 residues long. CDR1 and CDR2 from the germline V gene are SEHNR and FQNEAQ (reference sequence). CDR3: CASRETGAEAFF. CDR3 nucleotide sequence: TGTGCCAGCAGGGAGACAGGGGCTGAAGCTTTCTTT. Filled out from reference TRBV7-9 and TRBJ1-1, the complete variable domain reads DTGVSQNPRHKITKRGQNVTFRCDPISEHNRLYWYRQTLGQGPEFLTYFQNEAQLEKSRLLSDRFSAERPKGSFSTLEIQRTEQGDSAMYLCASRETGAEAFFGQGTRLTVV.

The rearrangement joins TRBV4-2 to TRBJ1-5; no clear D. CDR1 is LGHNA, CDR2 YNFKEQ, per germline. The CDR3 is made up of 13 amino acids. V was clipped by 3 bases and J by 5 bases, with 8 bases between them. The CDR3: CASSQGRDQPQHF. DNA of the CDR3: TGTGCCAGCAGCCAGGGGAGGGATCAGCCCCAGCATTTT.

This clone was seen only once. The V and J genes are TRBV28 and TRBJ1-2; tentative D call: TRBD1 (6 bases). Germline V gives CDR1 MDHEN, CDR2 SYDVKM. V was clipped by 2 bases and J by 4 bases, with 11 bases between them. The CDR3 contains 14 residues. The CDR3 coding sequence is TGTGCCAGCAGTTTAATGGGGGCAAGCTATGGCTACACCTTC. Protein: CASSLMGASYGYTF.

This clone was seen a few times. Other DNA sequences in the sample encode the same CDR3. The rearrangement uses TRBV5-1 and TRBJ1-1; D may be TRBD1 (5 bases). Trimming pared 1 base from V and 1 base from J, leaving 8 bases between. The CDR3 extends over 14 amino acids. Germline CDR1 and CDR2: SGHRS and YFSETQ. The DNA for the CDR3 is TGCGCCAGCAGCTTGCAGGGAGGGAACACTGAAGCTTTCTTT. Protein sequence: CASSLQGGNTEAFF.

This clone was recorded once. The junction differs from germline at one of its ends, possibly a read error. Other DNA variants within this sample encode the same CDR3. The rearrangement links TRBV6-5 to TRBJ1-2, with 9 bases fitting TRBD1. Germline-derived CDR1 and CDR2 are MNHEY and SVGAGI. CDR3 length: 11 residues. CDR3 nucleotide sequence: TGTGCAGACAGGGGGGACTACGGCTACACCTTC. Encoded protein: CADRGDYGYTF.

V usage is TRBV18 and J usage is TRBJ2-7; 8 positions match TRBD2. There are 14 residues in the CDR3. Per the germline V gene, CDR1 is KGHSH and CDR2 is LQKENI. The trim removed 3 bases at V and 3 bases at J, leaving 4 bases unmatched. The CDR3 loop reads CASSPGGGGYEQYF. CDR3 sequence (DNA): TGTGCCAGCTCACCCGGGGGGGGTGGCTACGAGCAGTACTTC.

This clone was counted between two and nine times. The genes are TRBV2 and TRBJ1-3; no clear D gene. This CDR3 region has 14 residues. V was pared by 7 bases and J by 0 bases, with 10 bases between. Germline V CDR1 and CDR2: SNHLY, FYNNEI. For the CDR3, the DNA is TGTGCCAGCACCCCGCTACTCTCTGGAAACACCATATATTTT. Its protein product is CASTPLLSGNTIYF.

The rearrangement joins TRBV5-1 to TRBJ1-4, with D possibly matching TRBD1 (6 bases). The CDR3 spans 16 residues. Germline loops: CDR1 SGHRS, CDR2 YFSETQ. V lost 4 bases and J 0 bases, leaving 13 bases between the germline ends. In DNA, the CDR3 is TGCGCCAGCAGCGTTGGACAGATTGCAACTAATGAAAAACTGTTTTTT. It codes for CASSVGQIATNEKLFF. The whole variable domain, remainder taken from reference TRBV5-1 and TRBJ1-4, is KAGVTQTPRYLIKTRGQQVTLSCSPISGHRSVSWYQQTPGQGLQFLFEYFSETQRNKGNFPGRFSGRQFSNSRSEMNVSTLELGDSALYLCASSVGQIATNEKLFFGSGTQLSVL.

V gene TRBV5-6 combines with J gene TRBJ2-1, with 12 nucleotides matching TRBD2. V gave up 4 bases and J gave up 0 bases; unmatched junction bases: 2. Looked up from germline, CDR1 is SGHDT and CDR2 is YYEEEE. The CDR3 covers 16 residues. This chain's CDR3 is CASSTLAGGSYNEQFF. DNA of the CDR3: TGTGCCAGCAGCACACTAGCGGGAGGCTCCTACAATGAGCAGTTCTTC.

The chain recombines TRBV15 with TRBJ2-5, with 9 bases lining up with TRBD1. The CDR3 sequence is 14 residues long. Germline lookup yields CDR1 LNHNV and CDR2 YYDKDF (reference sequence). V dropped 8 bases and J dropped 5; count of bases not matched to a gene: 9. The CDR3 bases are TGTGCCACCCAGGCGAGGACAGGGGACGAGACCCAGTACTTC. The encoded protein is CATQARTGDETQYF.

This chain joins TRBV28 and TRBJ2-7, with D possibly matching TRBD2 (5 bases). Germline V CDR1 and CDR2: MDHEN, SYDVKM. The CDR3 has 16 residues. V was pared by 2 bases and J by 0 bases, with 14 bases between. CDR3 in amino acids: CASSLVLWENSYEQYF. CDR3 DNA sequence: TGTGCCAGCAGTTTAGTTTTGTGGGAGAACTCCTACGAGCAGTACTTC.

The V gene is TRBV2, the J gene TRBJ2-2; 8 bases line up with TRBD1. J was trimmed by 13 bases and V by 7 bases; bases with no gene match: 17. Germline V lookup: CDR1 SNHLY, CDR2 FYNNEI. The CDR3 has 15 residues. Written as DNA, the CDR3 is TGTGCCAGCACCCCGGACAGGGATGTTCTCTCTGGGCTGTTTTTT. Translating it yields CASTPDRDVLSGLFF.

This clone has only a few counts. Other DNA sequences in the sample encode the same CDR3. V and J are TRBV11-3 and TRBJ1-1; 11 nucleotides align to TRBD1. CDR3 length: 13 amino acids. V lost 5 bases, J lost 5 bases, and 1 base stayed unmatched. The germline V gene encodes CDR1 SGHNT and CDR2 YENEEA. CDR3 coding DNA: TGTGCCAGCAGCCGGGACAGGGGGACTGAAGCTTTCTTT. This sequence encodes CASSRDRGTEAFF.

The rearrangement uses TRBV19 and TRBJ1-1; a weak D match, TRBD1 (6 bases). Germline assignment: CDR1 LNHDA and CDR2 SQIVND (reference sequence). V shed 5 bases and J shed 1 base, with 17 bases lying between them. The CDR3 is 16 residues long. CDR3 in amino acids: CASSDRPRGRNTEAFF. The CDR3 DNA is TGTGCCAGTAGTGACAGGCCCCGGGGTAGGAACACTGAAGCTTTCTTT.

This rearrangement joins TRBV7-2 to TRBJ1-5; tentatively, D is TRBD1 (5 bases). Germline loops: CDR1 SGHTA, CDR2 FQGNSA. CDR3 length equals 14 residues. V gave up 4 bases and J gave up 2 bases, with 9 bases separating them. CDR3 sequence reads: CASSSRVGNQPQHF. The DNA of the CDR3 is TGTGCCAGCAGCTCCAGGGTAGGCAATCAGCCCCAGCATTTT.

Details on this clone: A much larger clone is a single base away; this may be a read error. The chain has TRBV29-1 and TRBJ1-5, with 7 bases matching TRBD1. The CDR3 is 14 amino acids. The junction had 5 bases not matched to a gene; V was cut back by 0 bases and J by 6 bases. The germline V gene encodes CDR1 SQVTM and CDR2 ANQGSEA. CDR3 nucleotide sequence: TGCAGCGTTGAAGAAACGAACAGGGGTCAGCCCCAGCATTTT. This gives the protein CSVEETNRGQPQHF.

The chain uses TRBV5-1 and TRBJ2-7; 8 bases align to TRBD1. From germline, CDR1 is SGHRS and CDR2 YFSETQ. After removal of 4 bases from V and 4 bases from J, the junction contained 4 bases not matched to a gene. The CDR3 spans 13 residues. The CDR3 sequence: CASSTWTGYEQYF. The CDR3 DNA sequence: TGCGCCAGCAGCACCTGGACAGGGTACGAGCAGTACTTC.

A remark on this clone: This specimen includes other DNA sequences encoding the same CDR3. The J gene is TRBJ2-7, the V gene TRBV27, with TRBD1 as a possible D gene (5 bases). With 8 bases removed from V and 2 bases from J, the gap between germline ends came to 13 bases. The germline CDR1 and CDR2 sequences are MNHEY and SMNVEV (reference sequence). The CDR3 runs 13 residues. In nucleotides, the CDR3 is TGTGCCAGCTCTAGGGGCAGGGCCTACGAGCAGTACTTC. Amino acid sequence: CASSRGRAYEQYF.

In this sample, this clone turned up once. The rearrangement joins TRBV7-9 to TRBJ1-5; D gene uncertain. Between the trimmed V and J ends, which lost 5 bases and 3 bases, there was a span of 14 bases. CDR3 length: 15 amino acids. Per the germline V gene, CDR1 is SEHNR and CDR2 is FQNEAQ (reference sequence). The CDR3 sequence is CASSPTEGPNQPQHF. DNA for the CDR3: TGTGCCAGCAGCCCAACAGAAGGCCCCAATCAGCCCCAGCATTTT.

This clone appeared a single time. The genes are TRBV7-2 and TRBJ2-1; 9 nucleotides match TRBD2. Germline V gene sequence: CDR1 SGHTA, CDR2 FQGNSA. The CDR3 totals 19 residues. The J segment lost 7 bases and the V segment lost 2 bases, leaving 18 bases of the junction unmatched. The CDR3 nucleotides read TGTGCCAGCAGCTTAACGCCAGACACTATAGCGGGAGCGGGAAATGAGCAGTTCTTC. Its protein product is CASSLTPDTIAGAGNEQFF.

This clone was observed once. The gene calls are TRBV27 and TRBJ1-5, with 7 bases matching TRBD1. V was pared by 8 bases and J by 2 bases, with 9 bases of the junction left unmatched. CDR3 length: 15 amino acids. The germline CDR1 and CDR2 sequences are MNHEY and SMNVEV (reference sequence). CDR3 protein: CASVAGGSGNQPQHF. The DNA of the CDR3 is TGTGCCAGCGTCGCAGGGGGATCGGGCAATCAGCCCCAGCATTTT.

CDR3 in DNA: TGTGCCAGCAGTCCCATTAGCGGGAGGCGGAATGAGCAGTTCTTC. As protein: CASSPISGRRNEQFF. The chain carries TRBV28 and TRBJ2-1; 10 nucleotides line up with TRBD2. Trimming took 5 bases from V and 7 from J; bases not matched to a gene: 8. Germline CDR1 MDHEN, CDR2 SYDVKM. The CDR3 runs to 15 residues. Supplemented by reference TRBV28 and TRBJ2-1, the full variable domain reads DVKVTQSSRYLVKRTGEKVFLECVQDMDHENMFWYRQDPGLGLRLIYFSYDVKMKEKGDIPEGYSVSREKKERFSLILESASTNQTSMYLCASSPISGRRNEQFFGPGTRLTVL.

The V gene is TRBV10-3, the J gene TRBJ2-1; possibly TRBD1 for D (10 bases). In germline, CDR1 is ENHRY, CDR2 SYGVKD. Trimming pared 6 bases from V and 0 bases from J, leaving 30 bases between. The CDR3 is 21 residues long. The DNA of the CDR3 is TGTGCCATCAGGACCGGGACAGGGGCATCTAGCGGGATATTCTCCTACAATGAGCAGTTCTTC. Its protein product is CAIRTGTGASSGIFSYNEQFF.

The chain couples TRBV19 to TRBJ2-3; 8 bases are a match to TRBD2. Germline V gene data show CDR1 as LNHDA and CDR2 as SQIVND (reference sequence). V lost 3 bases to trimming and J lost 5 bases; unmatched junction nucleotides: 7. The CDR3 sequence is 15 residues long. The CDR3: CASSIEAGGRDTQYF. Here the CDR3 DNA reads TGTGCCAGTAGTATTGAGGCGGGGGGCCGAGATACGCAGTATTTT.